One and the same sample provided the 25 T cell receptor beta chains below, sequenced in a study of CD8 T cells in Susac syndrome. The RNA, about 0.5 to 1 ug, was put through reverse transcription using random hexamers. From the immunoSEQ multiplex PCR reads, TCRdb called clonotypes with MiXCR, one entry per CDR3 protein. The data show about 300,000 distinct CDR3 sequences, roughly 85% seen once. Sequencing was done on a sample of CD8+ T cells from PBMCs. These receptors were taken from a human donor with multiple sclerosis.

CDR3 region: CASGFWLTGTDTQYF. The CDR3 region has the DNA TGTGCCAGCGGGTTTTGGTTAACAGGCACAGATACGCAGTATTTT. V and J are TRBV2 and TRBJ2-3; D is unclear. Germline loops: CDR1 SNHLY, CDR2 FYNNEI. The CDR3 has 15 amino acids. V was trimmed by 8 bases and J by 1 base, leaving 16 bases between them.

This sequence joins TRBV27 and TRBJ2-7; 10 nucleotides line up with TRBD1. V shed 3 bases, J shed 3 bases, and the junction held 2 bases outside the gene matches. This CDR3 has 14 amino acids. Germline CDR1 MNHEY, CDR2 SMNVEV (reference sequence). The CDR3 protein is CASSLGQGIYEQYF. Here the CDR3 DNA reads TGTGCCAGCAGTTTGGGACAGGGGATCTACGAGCAGTACTTC.

The chain links TRBV13 to TRBJ2-5; D is possibly TRBD2 (6 bases). Trimming removed 2 bases at V and 5 bases at J, with 24 bases between. Germline V gives CDR1 PRHDT, CDR2 FYEKMQ (reference sequence). The CDR3 consists of 18 residues. The CDR3 reads CASSLFPRGPEALETQYF. CDR3 in DNA: TGTGCCAGCAGCTTATTCCCGCGGGGCCCTGAAGCCCTGGAGACCCAGTACTTC.

The rearrangement joins TRBV3-1 to TRBJ1-2; no clear D gene. Germline CDR1 and CDR2: LGHDT and YNNKEL (reference sequence). The CDR3 has 15 residues. V was clipped by 1 base and J by 4 bases, with 13 bases between them. Here the CDR3 DNA reads TGTGCCAGCAGCCAAGGCACGGAGGGAGTCTATGGCTACACCTTC. Its protein product is CASSQGTEGVYGYTF.

The J gene is TRBJ1-2, the V gene TRBV27, with TRBD1 matching 9 bases. In germline, CDR1 is MNHEY, CDR2 SMNVEV (reference sequence). The CDR3 totals 14 residues. The V gene end was trimmed by 2 bases and the J gene end by 7 bases; junction bases not matched to a gene: 5. The DNA of the CDR3 is TGTGCCAGCAGTTTAGGACAGGGGTTCCGTGGCTACACCTTC. Residues: CASSLGQGFRGYTF.

The J gene is TRBJ2-7, the V gene TRBV4-3; D is tentatively TRBD1 or TRBD2 (6 bases each). V was clipped by 4 bases and J by 4 bases, with 17 bases between them. The CDR3 totals 15 residues. Germline CDR1 reads LGHNA; CDR2 reads YSLEER. The CDR3 loop reads CASSLERGDGYEQYF. CDR3 nucleotides: TGCGCCAGCAGCCTAGAGAGGGGGGACGGGTACGAGCAGTACTTC.

As for this clonotype: A read error may produce the germline difference seen at one junction end. The rearrangement uses TRBV7-9 and TRBJ2-7; D perhaps matches TRBD1 (7 bases). There are 15 residues in the CDR3. Germline CDR1 reads SEHNR; CDR2 reads FQNEAQ (reference sequence). The CDR3 loop is CASSTRQGGAYERYF. Written as DNA, the CDR3 is TGTGCCAGCAGTACCCGACAGGGAGGAGCCTACGAGCGGTACTTC.

CDR3 DNA: TGTGCCAGCTGGCCTAGCATATACAAGTACAATGAGCAGTTCTTC. Translation: CASWPSIYKYNEQFF. The chain employs TRBV7-9 and TRBJ2-1; tentative D call: TRBD2 (5 bases). The CDR3 is 15 amino acids. Germline CDR1 SEHNR, CDR2 FQNEAQ (reference sequence). The V and J ends lost 8 bases and 4 bases respectively, with 18 bases between them.

The chain couples TRBV16 to TRBJ2-1, with 8 bases identical to TRBD2. Trimming took 4 bases from V and 6 from J; bases not matched to a gene: 8. The CDR3 loop spans 15 amino acids. From germline, CDR1 is KGHSY and CDR2 FQNENV. The CDR3 coding sequence is TGTGCCAGCAGCCCCACGGGAGGGGGAGGCAATGAGCAGTTCTTC. This gives the protein CASSPTGGGGNEQFF.

This clonotype appeared once. The rearrangement links TRBV4-3 to TRBJ2-4; 9 bases match TRBD1. With 0 bases clipped from V and 0 bases from J, the junction kept 18 bases outside the gene matches. The germline V gene has CDR1 LGHNA and CDR2 YSLEER. The CDR3 covers 22 residues. CDR3 loop: CASSQDFFSPGQGALAKNIQYF. CDR3 DNA: TGCGCCAGCAGCCAAGATTTTTTCTCCCCGGGACAGGGCGCACTAGCCAAAAACATTCAGTACTTC.

This clonotype turned up a few times. The chain links TRBV7-9 to TRBJ1-1; D unresolved. Germline V gene lookup returns CDR1 SEHNR and CDR2 FQNEAQ (reference sequence). The CDR3 sequence is 14 residues long. Trimming shortened V by 2 bases and J by 0 bases, and 7 bases separated the two germline ends. The CDR3 reads CASSLTYMNTEAFF. CDR3 DNA: TGTGCCAGCAGCTTAACATACATGAACACTGAAGCTTTCTTT.

The table lists this clonotype with a few counts. One end of the junction is discordant with germline, which a read error may explain. This rearrangement joins TRBV25-1 to TRBJ2-5; TRBD2 matches 7 bases. Germline lookup yields CDR1 MGHDK and CDR2 SYGVNS. This CDR3 has 16 residues. The DNA of the CDR3 is TGTGCCAGCAGTGCCCCCGAAGCACTAGCGCAAGCGACCCAGTACTTC. As protein: CASSAPEALAQATQYF.

This clonotype was counted a single time. V and J are TRBV4-3 and TRBJ2-1; 11 nucleotides line up with TRBD2. The CDR3 extends over 18 amino acids. The ends lost 2 bases at V and 6 bases at J; junction bases unmatched: 12. Germline V gene lookup returns CDR1 LGHNA and CDR2 YSLEER. This CDR3 is CASSQSVSTSGRGNEQFF. The CDR3 region has the DNA TGCGCCAGCAGCCAATCCGTTTCTACTAGCGGGAGAGGCAATGAGCAGTTCTTC.

V and J are TRBV3-1 and TRBJ2-7, with 8 bases matching TRBD2. The CDR3 spans 16 residues. The germline CDR1 and CDR2 sequences are LGHDT and YNNKEL (reference sequence). Germline trimming cut 1 base from V and 3 bases from J; bases unmatched to any gene: 8. The CDR3 coding sequence is TGTGCCAGCAGCCAAGTCCAGCGGGAGTTCGGCTACGAGCAGTACTTC. This translates into CASSQVQREFGYEQYF.

The chain recombines TRBV19 with TRBJ2-7; TRBD1 agrees at 7 bases. The CDR3 is 15 amino acids. From germline, CDR1 is LNHDA and CDR2 SQIVND (reference sequence). The V gene end was trimmed by 0 bases and the J gene end by 4 bases; junction bases not matched to a gene: 6. CDR3 sequence reads: CASSIDGTEYYEQYF. DNA of the CDR3: TGTGCCAGTAGTATAGATGGGACAGAATATTACGAGCAGTACTTC. The full variable domain, completed using reference TRBV19 and TRBJ2-7, is DGGITQSPKYLFRKEGQNVTLSCEQNLNHDAMYWYRQDPGQGLRLIYYSQIVNDFQKGDIAEGYSVSREKKESFPLTVTSAQKNPTAFYLCASSIDGTEYYEQYFGPGTRLTVT.

The chain couples TRBV6-2 or TRBV6-3 to TRBJ2-1; either TRBD1 or TRBD2 may fit D (5 bases each). Germline CDR1 and CDR2: MNHEY and SVGEGT. The length of the CDR3 is 16 residues. V was shortened by 5 bases and J by 3 bases, with 17 bases between the two germline ends. The CDR3 DNA is TGTGCCAGCAGTCCCGCTTCGGGACCCATCTACAATGAGCAGTTCTTC. This gives the protein CASSPASGPIYNEQFF.

This clonotype came up a few times. The V and J genes are TRBV6-1 and TRBJ2-5; 8 bases are shared with TRBD2. This CDR3 has 17 residues. Germline V gene data show CDR1 as MNHNS and CDR2 as SASEGT. The J segment lost 4 bases and the V segment lost 4 bases, leaving 14 bases of the junction unmatched. Written as DNA, the CDR3 is TGTGCCAGCAGTGTCGGTGCGGGAGGTTGGAGGTTAGAGACCCAGTACTTC. As protein: CASSVGAGGWRLETQYF.

The V call is TRBV10-3, the J call TRBJ2-7; tentative D call: TRBD1 (6 bases). This CDR3 is 14 amino acids long. From germline, CDR1 is ENHRY and CDR2 SYGVKD. V was pared by 2 bases and J by 3 bases, with 11 bases between. CDR3 protein: CAISEGDIIYEQYF. The CDR3 bases are TGTGCCATCAGTGAGGGGGACATTATCTACGAGCAGTACTTC.

The rearrangement uses TRBV3-1 and TRBJ1-2; a weak D match, TRBD1 (6 bases). V lost 3 bases, J lost 3 bases, and 11 bases lay in between. This CDR3 contains 14 residues. Germline values: CDR1 LGHDT, CDR2 YNNKEL (reference sequence). DNA of the CDR3: TGTGCCAGCAGCCAGGAGGGGGGGGACTATGGCTACACCTTC. Its translation: CASSQEGGDYGYTF. Drawing the rest from reference TRBV3-1 and TRBJ1-2, the complete variable domain is DTAVSQTPKYLVTQMGNDKSIKCEQNLGHDTMYWYKQDSKKFLKIMFSYNNKELIINETVPNRFSPKSPDKAHLNLHINSLELGDSAVYFCASSQEGGDYGYTFGSGTRLTVV.

This chain links TRBV4-3 with TRBJ1-6, with unresolved D. Germline CDR1 is LGHNA and CDR2 is YSLEER. CDR3 length: 15 residues. V dropped 0 bases and J dropped 8 bases, with 11 bases sitting between them. In DNA form, the CDR3 reads TGCGCCAGCAGCCAAGATATAGGGTACGATTCACCCCTCCACTTT. Translated, it gives CASSQDIGYDSPLHF.

The J gene is TRBJ2-7, the V gene TRBV11-2, with TRBD1 matching 7 bases. The CDR3 runs 14 residues. V dropped 4 bases and J dropped 2; count of bases not matched to a gene: 5. Germline V gene lookup returns CDR1 SGHAT and CDR2 FQNNGV. The CDR3 protein is CASSSTGQPYEQYF. DNA of the CDR3: TGTGCCAGCAGCTCGACGGGACAGCCCTACGAGCAGTACTTC.

The V call is TRBV11-2, the J call TRBJ2-5, with 7 bases lining up with TRBD1. This CDR3 region has 13 residues. The V gene end was trimmed by 8 bases and the J gene end by 1 base; junction bases not matched to a gene: 4. From germline, CDR1 is SGHAT and CDR2 FQNNGV. CDR3 in amino acids: CASHRDSQETQYF. The CDR3 DNA is TGTGCCAGCCACCGGGACAGCCAAGAGACCCAGTACTTC.

The rearrangement uses TRBV29-1 and TRBJ2-1; no reliable D call. The V end lost 3 bases, the J end lost 4 bases, and 7 bases lay between the germline ends. Germline V gene lookup returns CDR1 SQVTM and CDR2 ANQGSEA. The CDR3 runs to 12 residues. CDR3 protein: CSVEGRYNEQFF. The DNA for the CDR3 is TGCAGCGTTGAGGGCAGGTACAATGAGCAGTTCTTC.

The CDR3: CASSYSTGVGGYTF. CDR3 DNA: TGTGCCAGCAGTTACTCTACAGGGGTGGGAGGCTACACCTTC. J is TRBJ1-2 and V is TRBV6-5; 7 bases align to TRBD1. Losses at the gene ends were 0 bases for V and 8 bases for J; bases not matched to a gene: 6. The CDR3 loop spans 14 amino acids. The germline CDR1 and CDR2 sequences are MNHEY and SVGAGI.

The chain employs TRBV2 and TRBJ1-2, with D tentatively TRBD1 (5 bases). V shed 4 bases and J shed 4 bases, with 13 bases lying between them. This CDR3 region has 14 residues. The germline V gene encodes CDR1 SNHLY and CDR2 FYNNEI. The CDR3 reads CASSGEEGIYGYTF. CDR3 DNA sequence: TGTGCCAGCAGTGGGGAAGAGGGGATCTATGGCTACACCTTC.